The next 11 T cell receptor beta chains were all read from a single sample in a study of early T cells in non-severe SARS-CoV-2 infection. From the 5' RACE reads, TCRdb called clonotypes with MiXCR, one entry per CDR3 protein. The top ten hold roughly 7% of the sample, which has 60,000 to 75,000 distinct CDR3 sequences, about 12% seen once. The material sequenced was whole blood. Receptors were obtained from an adult who was a healthcare worker with PCR-confirmed SARS-CoV-2 infection or an uninfected control (not recorded which).

The V call is TRBV9, the J call TRBJ2-1; D is uncertain. V lost 0 bases and J 0 bases, leaving 7 bases between the germline ends. The CDR3 has 15 residues. The germline gives CDR1 SGDLS, CDR2 YYNGEE. The CDR3 DNA reads TGTGCCAGCAGCGTAGACCAAAACTCCTACAATGAGCAGTTCTTC. Protein: CASSVDQNSYNEQFF.

The chain employs TRBV7-9 and TRBJ2-3; TRBD2 agrees at 7 bases. Looked up from germline, CDR1 is SEHNR and CDR2 is FQNEAQ (reference sequence). The V segment lost 5 bases and the J segment 1 base; nucleotides outside the gene matches: 3. The CDR3 is 14 residues long. For the CDR3, the DNA is TGTGCCAGCAGCCAGGGAGGGGGCACAGATACGCAGTATTTT. As protein: CASSQGGGTDTQYF. The full variable domain, completed using reference TRBV7-9 and TRBJ2-3, is DTGVSQNPRHKITKRGQNVTFRCDPISEHNRLYWYRQTLGQGPEFLTYFQNEAQLEKSRLLSDRFSAERPKGSFSTLEIQRTEQGDSAMYLCASSQGGGTDTQYFGPGTRLTVL.

The rearrangement joins TRBV18 to TRBJ1-3; the match to TRBD1 covers 7 bases. V gave up 2 bases and J gave up 0 bases; unmatched junction bases: 16. Germline V gives CDR1 KGHSH, CDR2 LQKENI. There are 20 residues in the CDR3. CDR3 sequence: CASSPVRGGLGRHSGNTIYF. The CDR3 DNA reads as TGTGCCAGCTCACCAGTCCGAGGGGGCCTGGGCCGCCACTCTGGAAACACCATATATTTT.

This clonotype was seen more than once but under ten times. At one boundary the junction diverges from the germline segment, which might be a read error. The V call is TRBV12-3 or TRBV12-4, the J call TRBJ2-2, with D hard to call. The CDR3 has 13 amino acids. The CDR3 spells CASSLTKTGELFF. The CDR3 coding sequence is TGTGCCAGCAGTTTAACGAAAACCGGGGAGCTGTTTTTT.

This clonotype turned up a few times. V usage is TRBV11-1 and J usage is TRBJ2-3; the D is unclear. Germline V gene data show CDR1 as SGHAT and CDR2 as FQDESV (reference sequence). Trimming removed 1 base from V and 0 bases from J, with 5 bases in between. This CDR3 spans 14 amino acids. The DNA of the CDR3 is TGTGCCAGCAGCTTAGGGAGCAGCACAGATACGCAGTATTTT. It specifies CASSLGSSTDTQYF.

This clonotype was counted ten times or more. The chain couples TRBV7-9 to TRBJ2-1; 11 bases agree with TRBD2. Per the germline V gene, CDR1 is SEHNR and CDR2 is FQNEAQ (reference sequence). V lost 5 bases to trimming and J lost 8 bases; unmatched junction nucleotides: 8. This CDR3 is 15 amino acids long. The CDR3 DNA sequence: TGTGCCAGCAGCCCACTAGCGGGAGTTTTAGATGAGCAGTTCTTC. Translated, it gives CASSPLAGVLDEQFF.

This clonotype was found a few times. The chain links TRBV18 to TRBJ2-5, with D possibly matching TRBD2 (7 bases). The CDR3 has 13 residues. CDR1 is KGHSH, CDR2 LQKENI, per germline. With 3 bases removed from V and 5 bases from J, the gap between germline ends came to 10 bases. The CDR3 spells CASSPGGLETQYF. The CDR3 bases are TGTGCCAGCTCACCGGGGGGGCTGGAGACCCAGTACTTC.

This clonotype was detected only a few times. The J gene is TRBJ2-3, the V gene TRBV9; no clear D gene. The CDR3 consists of 13 residues. Trimming took off 4 bases at V and 2 bases at J, with 8 bases between the two ends. Germline V lookup: CDR1 SGDLS, CDR2 YYNGEE. The CDR3 DNA is TGTGCCAGCAGCCCTCAAATCACAGATACGCAGTATTTT. Its protein product is CASSPQITDTQYF. The variable domain in full, with the rest retrieved from reference TRBV9 and TRBJ2-3, is DSGVTQTPKHLITATGQRVTLRCSPRSGDLSVYWYQQSLDQGLQFLIQYYNGEERAKGNILERFSAQQFPDLHSELNLSSLELGDSALYFCASSPQITDTQYFGPGTRLTVL.

This chain uses TRBV5-1 with TRBJ2-3, with D uncertain. The V and J ends lost 2 bases and 2 bases respectively, with 6 bases between them. This CDR3 has 13 amino acids. Germline CDR1 SGHRS, CDR2 YFSETQ. The CDR3 sequence is CASSFIATDTQYF. CDR3 bases: TGCGCCAGCAGCTTTATAGCCACAGATACGCAGTATTTT.

This clonotype has ten or more counts. Here the CDR3 reads CASSYEGGAAYEQYF. CDR3 DNA sequence: TGTGCCAGCAGTTACGAGGGGGGAGCGGCCTACGAGCAGTACTTC. The V call is TRBV6-2 or TRBV6-3, the J call TRBJ2-7, with D possibly being TRBD1 or TRBD2 (6 bases each). Germline CDR1 is MNHEY and CDR2 is SVGEGT. V lost 2 bases and J lost 2, with 13 bases in between. The CDR3 contains 15 residues.

This clonotype was observed a few times. The chain couples TRBV18 to TRBJ2-1, with 7 bases that match TRBD2. After removal of 3 bases from V and 8 bases from J, the junction contained 7 bases not matched to a gene. CDR1 KGHSH and CDR2 LQKENI come from the germline V gene. This CDR3 contains 14 residues. CDR3 amino acids: CASSPGGSHHEQFF. The CDR3 nucleotides read TGTGCCAGCTCACCTGGCGGGAGTCACCATGAGCAGTTCTTC.